Listed below are T cell receptor beta chains from one sample, sequenced in a study of CD8 T cells in Susac syndrome. Via MiXCR, TCRdb re-called the immunoSEQ multiplex PCR reads, giving one row per CDR3 protein. The data hold approximately 74,000 distinct CDR3 sequences, with 94% observed a single time. Material: CD8+ T cells from PBMCs. The receptor set was obtained from a human donor with Susac syndrome. Each CDR3 is given with its conserved first and last residue. Each record gives: V gene, CDR3 protein.

TRBV7-9	CASSLGRTVRAKNIQYF
TRBV15	CATSSRDGGATGELFF
TRBV27	CASTLAIGQGVPLNEQFF
TRBV5-6	CASNPLGETQYF
TRBV5-4	CASSLETGQYEQYF
TRBV9	CASSVAAGGPYEQYF
TRBV4-3	CASSQELGYAYSSTDTQYF
TRBV11-2	CASSYLAGGSTDTQYF
TRBV25-1	CASSEYDHEQYF
TRBV27	CASNWADTQYF
TRBV4-2	CASIAGDSYNEQFF
TRBV30	CAWSLSSGREKLFF
TRBV2	CANSEGLAGISYNEQFF
TRBV6-1	CASSPLPDRDTQPQHF
TRBV6-2/TRBV6-3	CASSGLLAGSDEQFF
TRBV6-4	CASSAGTASVDTQYF
TRBV19	CASSTTLIQATGLETEAFF
TRBV29-1	CSVETPRAYEQYF
TRBV30	CAWSVANEQFF
TRBV12-3/TRBV12-4	CASSLFGLAYEQFF
TRBV13	CASSSSPSAGEQYF
TRBV16	CASSHRQNTEAFF
TRBV5-1	CASSRQVQETQYF
TRBV20-1	CSALFSKRANTIYF
TRBV7-9	CASSSLVTAQYF
TRBV4-3	CASSQDGQASYEQYF
TRBV9	CASSHIGPEQFF
TRBV27	CASSLGASYEQYF
TRBV7-9	CASSSVGDPRYEQYF
TRBV4-3	CASSQDRTGVDYEQYF
TRBV5-6	CASSLAWVEIGYTF